This record covers a single T cell receptor beta chain. What it recognizes is unknown. The CDR3 has 17 amino acids. The V and J ends lost 2 bases and 4 bases, in that order; junction bases with no gene match: 8. The germline gives CDR1 SGHKS, CDR2 YYEKEE (reference sequence). This record comes from a study of T-cell reconstitution after alpha-beta-depleted transplantation in children. The study, taken as a whole, reports: As was reported, about two months after transplant, alpha-beta T cells came from several hundred expanded graft clones.

Unique molecular identifiers featured in how the TCRbeta library was prepared. TCRdb used MiXCR to reprocess the PCR reads, holding one entry per CDR3 protein. The repertoire consists of 900,000 or so distinct CDR3 sequences, with less than 20% occurring once and the leading ten covering about 4.6%. The receptor was isolated from a male patient younger than 18 who had a stem cell transplant for acute lymphoblastic leukemia, so the T cells may come from the graft donor. V gene TRBV5-5 combines with J gene TRBJ2-1; 11 nucleotides agree with TRBD2. The input for sequencing was PBMCs, mostly from graft donor cells, taken 360 days after TCRalphabeta/CD19-depleted stem cell transplant. The CDR3 loop is CASSFFPLAGDYNEQFF. CDR3 bases: TGTGCCAGCAGCTTCTTTCCACTAGCGGGAGATTACAATGAGCAGTTCTTC. Complete variable domain (other parts from reference TRBV5-5 and TRBJ2-1): DAGVTQSPTHLIKTRGQQVTLRCSPISGHKSVSWYQQVLGQGPQFIFQYYEKEERGRGNFPDRFSARQFPNYSSELNVNALLLGDSALYLCASSFFPLAGDYNEQFFGPGTRLTVL.